The rows below give T cell receptor beta chains drawn from one sample of a study of OX40 agonist ivuxolimab in advanced cancers. Clones were sequenced by immunoSEQ multiplex PCR, and TCRdb holds only the in-frame ones, with some missing. Seen here are 60,000 to 85,000 clones, about 88% observed once, and the top ten hold 3% to 4%. The sample here was CD4+ or CD8+ T cells sorted from blood, taken in a trial of the OX40 agonist ivuxolimab. The receptors were gathered from an adult with an advanced solid tumor such as melanoma, head and neck, liver or kidney cancer. CDR3s include the opening cysteine and the closing phenylalanine or tryptophan. Fields, in order: V gene, J gene, clone size, D gene, CDR3 protein, CDR3 DNA. The D gene is left open where the match is weak. Clone sizes are given selectively: once, few, many, or a class where the clone is expanded.

TRBV7-6	TRBJ2-7	-	-	CASSLEIGKYEQYF	TGTGCCAGCAGCTTAGAGATAGGGAAATACGAGCAGTACTTC
TRBV7-7	TRBJ2-2	-	-	CASRTSRETGELFF	TGTGCTAGCAGGACCTCTAGGGAAACCGGGGAGCTGTTTTTT
TRBV6-5	TRBJ2-5	-	TRBD2	CASSLLAGDTQETQYF	TGTGCCAGCAGTTTACTAGCGGGGGACACCCAAGAGACCCAGTACTTC
TRBV10-3	TRBJ2-5	-	TRBD1	CAIRGTGEGEQYF	TGTGCCATCCGGGGGACAGGGGAAGGTGAGCAGTACTTC
TRBV21-1	TRBJ1-1	-	-	CASTGGDTEAFF	TGTGCCAGCACCGGGGGGGACACTGAAGCTTTCTTT
TRBV6-5	TRBJ2-2	-	-	CASSFRVPRTGELFF	TGTGCCAGCAGTTTCAGGGTCCCTAGGACCGGGGAGCTGTTTTTT
TRBV11-1	TRBJ2-5	-	-	CASSKTKEETQYF	TGTGCCAGCAGCAAGACTAAGGAGGAGACCCAGTACTTC
TRBV5-1	TRBJ2-1	-	-	CASSLGGGTVYNEQFF	TGCGCCAGCAGCTTGGGGGGCGGGACAGTATACAATGAGCAGTTCTTC
TRBV27	TRBJ2-2	-	-	CASSLGFWGSGELFF	TGTGCCAGCAGTTTGGGGTTTTGGGGTAGCGGGGAGCTGTTTTTT
TRBV5-4	TRBJ2-3	-	TRBD2	CASSPGTSGSLYTQYF	TGTGCCAGCAGCCCGGGGACTAGCGGGAGTTTGTATACGCAGTATTTT
TRBV5-4	TRBJ2-7	-	-	CASSLDLFSYEQYF	TGTGCCAGCAGCCTAGACTTATTCTCCTACGAGCAGTACTTC
TRBV28	TRBJ2-6	-	-	CASYGSSGANVLTF	TGTGCCAGCTACGGAAGCTCTGGGGCCAACGTCCTGACTTTC
TRBV6-1	TRBJ2-1	-	TRBD2	CASSEVRSGRASNEQFF	TGTGCCAGCAGTGAGGTTCGAAGCGGGAGGGCGTCCAATGAGCAGTTCTTC
TRBV9	TRBJ2-3	-	-	CASSVGGYRTDTQYF	TGTGCCAGCAGCGTGGGGGGTTATCGCACAGATACGCAGTATTTT
TRBV9	TRBJ1-3	few	-	CASSVESPSSGNTIYF	TGTGCCAGCAGCGTCGAAAGCCCGAGCTCTGGAAACACCATATATTTT
TRBV2	TRBJ1-3	-	-	CASSAQGHTIYF	TGTGCCAGCAGTGCTCAGGGCCACACCATATATTTT
TRBV30	TRBJ1-2	-	-	CAWSVGGAYGYTF	TGTGCCTGGAGTGTCGGAGGGGCATATGGCTACACCTTC
TRBV29-1	TRBJ2-7	-	-	CSVRTASYEQYF	TGCAGCGTTAGGACAGCCTCCTACGAGCAGTACTTC
TRBV6-1	TRBJ2-7	-	TRBD1	CASSEAGTGGGYEQYF	TGTGCCAGCAGTGAAGCAGGGACAGGGGGAGGATACGAGCAGTACTTC
TRBV6-9	TRBJ2-1	-	-	CASSYRKSPEQFF	TGTGCCAGCAGTTACCGTAAATCCCCGGAGCAGTTCTTC
TRBV2	TRBJ2-2	-	-	CASSERTGELFF	TGTGCCAGCAGTGAACGGACCGGGGAGCTGTTTTTT
TRBV5-1	TRBJ1-1	-	TRBD1	CASSLTGGNTEAFF	TGCGCCAGCAGCTTGACAGGGGGCAACACTGAAGCTTTCTTT
TRBV10-3	TRBJ1-2	-	TRBD1	CAIGQGATIRGYTF	TGTGCCATCGGGCAGGGGGCTACGATACGTGGCTACACCTTC
TRBV10-1	TRBJ1-1	few	-	CASSEFFADEAFF	TGCGCCAGCAGTGAGTTTTTCGCAGATGAAGCTTTCTTT
TRBV30	TRBJ2-1	-	TRBD2	CAWGLAGGYNEQFF	TGTGCCTGGGGACTAGCGGGAGGGTACAATGAGCAGTTCTTC
TRBV7-3	TRBJ2-2	-	-	CASSLGQTGELFF	TGTGCCAGCAGCTTAGGACAAACCGGGGAGCTGTTTTTT
TRBV10-3	TRBJ2-6	-	-	CAISEPARAGANVLTF	TGTGCCATCAGTGAGCCTGCCAGGGCTGGGGCCAACGTCCTGACTTTC
TRBV18	TRBJ2-3	-	TRBD1	CASPSPGQGRNTQYF	TGTGCCAGCCCAAGCCCCGGACAGGGTCGAAATACGCAGTATTTT
TRBV28	TRBJ1-5	-	-	CASSLASSGSSQPQHF	TGTGCCAGCAGTTTGGCGTCGTCAGGCTCCTCACAGCCCCAGCATTTT
TRBV9	TRBJ2-6	-	-	CASSFFPPGAGAGANVLTF	TGTGCCAGCAGCTTTTTCCCACCCGGGGCCGGGGCTGGGGCCAACGTCCTGACTTTC
TRBV5-1	TRBJ2-1	-	TRBD1	CASSLTGVTEQFF	TGCGCCAGCAGCTTGACAGGGGTCACTGAGCAGTTCTTC
TRBV7-8	TRBJ2-7	-	-	CASSPNYEQYF	TGTGCCAGCAGCCCCAATTACGAGCAGTACTTC
TRBV5-1	TRBJ2-1	-	-	CASSVTSNEQFF	TGCGCCAGCAGCGTAACTAGCAATGAGCAGTTCTTC
TRBV5-1	TRBJ2-7	-	-	CASSLQGDNYEQYF	TGCGCCAGCAGCTTACAGGGTGACAACTACGAGCAGTACTTC
TRBV9	TRBJ2-1	-	TRBD1	CASSVVTGGEFNEQFF	TGTGCCAGCAGCGTAGTGACAGGGGGGGAATTCAATGAGCAGTTCTTC
TRBV29-1	TRBJ2-1	-	-	CSVEFFNSVAEQFF	TGCAGCGTTGAGTTTTTCAACTCTGTAGCTGAGCAGTTCTTC
TRBV14	TRBJ1-1	once	-	CASSQAGAGGKAFF	TGTGCCAGCAGCCAGGCAGGGGCAGGTGGCAAAGCTTTCTTT
TRBV5-1	TRBJ2-6	-	-	CASSQDSAGANVLTF	TGCGCCAGCAGCCAGGACAGTGCCGGGGCCAACGTCCTGACTTTC
TRBV7-3	TRBJ2-2	-	TRBD1	CASSVTGGRTGELFF	TGTGCCAGCAGCGTTACAGGGGGGCGAACCGGGGAGCTGTTTTTT
TRBV2	TRBJ2-1	-	-	CASPGPGGYNEQFF	TGTGCCAGCCCGGGACCCGGAGGATACAATGAGCAGTTCTTC
TRBV28	TRBJ1-5	-	TRBD1	CASRRQGGNQPQHF	TGTGCCAGCAGGCGACAGGGGGGGAATCAGCCCCAGCATTTT
TRBV7-9	TRBJ2-3	-	-	CASSQAGTRTDTQYF	TGTGCCAGCAGCCAGGCGGGGACCCGCACAGATACGCAGTATTTT
TRBV5-1	TRBJ2-7	-	-	CASSPYGTPGPYEQYF	TGCGCCAGCAGCCCCTACGGGACACCAGGGCCCTACGAGCAGTACTTC
TRBV29-1	TRBJ2-1	-	TRBD1	CSAQRTGLHNEQFF	TGCAGCGCCCAAAGGACAGGGCTACACAATGAGCAGTTCTTC
TRBV2	TRBJ2-2	-	-	CASGANTGELFF	TGTGCCAGCGGAGCGAACACCGGGGAGCTGTTTTTT
TRBV9	TRBJ1-4	-	-	CASSPRHNGDEKLFF	TGTGCCAGCAGCCCCAGACACAATGGGGATGAAAAACTGTTTTTT
TRBV5-4	TRBJ2-7	-	-	CASSLGYEQYF	TGTGCCAGCAGCTTGGGTTACGAGCAGTACTTC
TRBV29-1	TRBJ1-3	few	-	CSVRGTGGNTIYF	TGCAGCGTCCGTGGGACGGGAGGAAACACCATATATTTT
TRBV19	TRBJ2-3	once	-	CASRPTSSDTQYF	TGTGCCAGTAGACCGACTAGTTCGGATACGCAGTATTTT
TRBV6-6	TRBJ1-6	-	-	CASSPQDPPLHF	TGTGCCAGCAGTCCACAGGACCCACCCCTCCACTTT
TRBV7-8	TRBJ1-1	-	TRBD1	CASSFRDRPGVTEAFF	TGTGCCAGCAGTTTCCGGGACAGGCCCGGAGTCACTGAAGCTTTCTTT
TRBV28	TRBJ1-2	-	-	CASSLVRENYGYTF	TGTGCCAGCAGTTTAGTCCGGGAGAACTATGGCTACACCTTC
TRBV25-1	TRBJ1-1	-	-	CASSVDRNTEAFF	TGTGCCAGCAGTGTCGACAGGAACACTGAAGCTTTCTTT
TRBV19	TRBJ2-1	-	-	CASSTQGKNEQFF	TGTGCCAGTAGTACCCAGGGGAAAAATGAGCAGTTCTTC
TRBV19	TRBJ1-1	-	-	CASSVGSMNTEAFF	TGTGCCAGTAGTGTAGGCAGCATGAACACTGAAGCTTTCTTT